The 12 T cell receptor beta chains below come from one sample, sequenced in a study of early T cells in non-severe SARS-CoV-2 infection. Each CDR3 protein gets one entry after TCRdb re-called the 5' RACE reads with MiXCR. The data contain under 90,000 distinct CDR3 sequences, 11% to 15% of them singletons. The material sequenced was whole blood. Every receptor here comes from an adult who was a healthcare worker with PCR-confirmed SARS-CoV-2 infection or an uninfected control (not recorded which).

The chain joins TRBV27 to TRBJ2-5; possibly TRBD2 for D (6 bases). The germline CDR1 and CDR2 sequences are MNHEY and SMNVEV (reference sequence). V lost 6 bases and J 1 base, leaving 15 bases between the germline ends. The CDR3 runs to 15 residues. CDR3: CASRGGFLTQETQYF. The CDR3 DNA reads TGTGCCAGCAGGGGAGGATTTTTGACCCAAGAGACCCAGTACTTC.

The CDR3 is CASSSQDSQGAEAFF. CDR3 bases: TGTGCCAGCAGCTCGCAAGACAGTCAGGGCGCTGAAGCTTTCTTT. V is TRBV7-6 and J is TRBJ1-1; tentatively, D is TRBD1 (5 bases). CDR3 size: 15 residues. Trimming took off 4 bases at V and 6 bases at J, with 18 bases between the two ends. The V gene's germline CDR1 is SGHVS and CDR2 FNYEAQ.

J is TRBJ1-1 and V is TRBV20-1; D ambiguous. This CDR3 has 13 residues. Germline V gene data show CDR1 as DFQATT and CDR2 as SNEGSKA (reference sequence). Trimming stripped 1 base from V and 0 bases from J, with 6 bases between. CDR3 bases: TGCAGTGCTAGAGGACCGATGAACACTGAAGCTTTCTTT. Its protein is CSARGPMNTEAFF.

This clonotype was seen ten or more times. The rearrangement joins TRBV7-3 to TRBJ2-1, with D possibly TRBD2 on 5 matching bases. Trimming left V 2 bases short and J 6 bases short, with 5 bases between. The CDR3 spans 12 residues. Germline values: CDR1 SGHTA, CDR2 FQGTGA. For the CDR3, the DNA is TGTGCCAGCAGCTTAGGACTCAATGAGCAGTTCTTC. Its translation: CASSLGLNEQFF.

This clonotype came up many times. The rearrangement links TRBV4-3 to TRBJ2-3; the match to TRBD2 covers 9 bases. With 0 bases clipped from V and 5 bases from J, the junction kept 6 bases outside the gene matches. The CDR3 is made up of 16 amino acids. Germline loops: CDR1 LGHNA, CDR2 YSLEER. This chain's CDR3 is CASSQDKRGVGDTQYF. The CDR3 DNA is TGCGCCAGCAGCCAAGATAAGCGGGGGGTTGGAGATACGCAGTATTTT.

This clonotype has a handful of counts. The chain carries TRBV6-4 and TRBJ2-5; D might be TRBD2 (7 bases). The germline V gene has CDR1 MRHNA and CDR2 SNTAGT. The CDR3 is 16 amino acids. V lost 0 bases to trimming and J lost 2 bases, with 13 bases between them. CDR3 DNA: TGTGCCAGCAGTGACTCTGGGGGGGGCTCTCAAGAGACCCAGTACTTC. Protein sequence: CASSDSGGGSQETQYF.

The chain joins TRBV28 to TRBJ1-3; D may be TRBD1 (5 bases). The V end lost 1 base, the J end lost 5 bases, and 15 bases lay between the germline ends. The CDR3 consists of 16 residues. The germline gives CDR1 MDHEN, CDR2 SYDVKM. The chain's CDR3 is CASSLSKAQGRNTIYF. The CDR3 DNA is TGTGCCAGCAGTTTATCTAAGGCGCAGGGACGAAACACCATATATTTT.

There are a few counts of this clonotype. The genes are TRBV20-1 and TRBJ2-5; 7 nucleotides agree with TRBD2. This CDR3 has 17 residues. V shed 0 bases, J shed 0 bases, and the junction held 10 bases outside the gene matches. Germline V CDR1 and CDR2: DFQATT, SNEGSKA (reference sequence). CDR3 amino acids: CSARDLGRAGYQETQYF. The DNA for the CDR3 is TGCAGTGCTAGAGATTTGGGGAGGGCCGGGTACCAAGAGACCCAGTACTTC.

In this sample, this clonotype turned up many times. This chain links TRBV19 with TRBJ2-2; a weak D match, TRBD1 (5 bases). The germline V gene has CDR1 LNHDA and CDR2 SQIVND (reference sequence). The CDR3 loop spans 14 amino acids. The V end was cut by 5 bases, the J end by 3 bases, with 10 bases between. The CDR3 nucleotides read TGTGCCAGTAGTTCGGCAGGGTACACCGGGGAGCTGTTTTTT. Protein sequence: CASSSAGYTGELFF.

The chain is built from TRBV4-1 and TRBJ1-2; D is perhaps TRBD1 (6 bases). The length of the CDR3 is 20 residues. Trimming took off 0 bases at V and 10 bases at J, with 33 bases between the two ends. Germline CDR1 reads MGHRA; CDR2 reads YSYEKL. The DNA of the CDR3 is TGCGCCAGCAGCCAAGATACCCAGGGGTCCCGGTATAGGGCCTCTCCCACCTACACCTTC. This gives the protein CASSQDTQGSRYRASPTYTF.

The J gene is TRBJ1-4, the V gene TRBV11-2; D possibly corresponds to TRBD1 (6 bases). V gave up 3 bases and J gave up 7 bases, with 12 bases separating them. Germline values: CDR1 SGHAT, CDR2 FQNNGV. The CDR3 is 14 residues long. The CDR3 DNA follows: TGTGCCAGCAGCTTTAGCAGGGGCGGTGAAAAACTGTTTTTT. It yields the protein CASSFSRGGEKLFF.

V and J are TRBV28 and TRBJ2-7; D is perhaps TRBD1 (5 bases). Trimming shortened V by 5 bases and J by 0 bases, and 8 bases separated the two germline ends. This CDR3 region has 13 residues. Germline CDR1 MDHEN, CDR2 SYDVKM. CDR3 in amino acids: CASSQGPSYEQYF. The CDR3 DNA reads TGTGCCAGCAGTCAGGGCCCCTCCTACGAGCAGTACTTC.